These 2 T cell receptor beta chains came from one sample sequenced in a study of T cell repertoires in cytomegalovirus infection. TCRdb analysed the reads with MiXCR anew, one entry per CDR3 protein. The repertoire consists of around 530,000 distinct CDR3 sequences, with about 15% occurring once and the leading ten covering approximately 24%. The sample taken for sequencing was CD8+ T cells from PBMCs. These receptors were collected from a human donor in good health (CMV status not recorded). Some clones in this sample may be carry-over from other donors' samples.

This clonotype was observed a few times. The chain couples TRBV9 to TRBJ1-3; D is possibly TRBD1 (6 bases). With 0 bases removed from V and 7 bases from J, the gap between germline ends came to 17 bases. Germline loops: CDR1 SGDLS, CDR2 YYNGEE. There are 16 residues in the CDR3. DNA for the CDR3: TGTGCCAGCAGCGTAGTGGAGGCAGGGGCAGAGAACACCATATATTTT. This encodes CASSVVEAGAENTIYF.

This clonotype turned up a few times. The chain uses TRBV28 and TRBJ2-7; the D gene is possibly TRBD2 (5 bases). The CDR3 consists of 16 residues. The germline V gene encodes CDR1 MDHEN and CDR2 SYDVKM. Trimming stripped 7 bases from V and 5 bases from J, with 24 bases between. CDR3 sequence: CASKSLTQAVSHEQYF. In nucleotides, the CDR3 is TGTGCCAGCAAGTCCCTAACTCAAGCGGTTTCCCACGAGCAGTACTTC.